This T cell receptor beta chain emerged from a study of cytomegalovirus exposure and HLA in healthy donors. Study observations and caveats: A later analysis showed that HLA-associated TCR beta chains had undergone more clonal expansion than equally common others. At a 0.05 false discovery rate, a later analysis found approximately 15,000 TCR beta sequences to be associated with HLA alleles. Rare TCR sequences dominated, though some public TCRs recurred in many donors.

The PCR used 60 Vbeta and 13 Jbeta primers. The data were produced by immunoSEQ multiplex PCR, yet TCRdb's version contains in-frame clones alone and is incomplete. The sample holds about 70,000 clones, 65% to 80% seen once. The germline V gene has CDR1 MNHEY and CDR2 SVGAGI. The CDR3 spans 15 residues. Trimming pared 7 bases from V and 2 bases from J, leaving 17 bases between. About this clone itself: Antigen specificity is unknown.

Sequenced material: PBMCs. The rearrangement joins TRBV6-5 to TRBJ1-2, with unresolved D. This receptor was taken from a man aged 35 to 55 in good health and CMV-seropositive. CDR3: CASTYVGATNYGYTF. Written as DNA, the CDR3 is TGTGCCAGCACATACGTGGGCGCGACCAACTATGGCTACACCTTC.